This TCR beta chain was retrieved from a study of shared clonotypes between healthy human individuals. Germline V lookup: CDR1 ENHRY, CDR2 SYGVKD. Trimming pared 3 bases from V and 2 bases from J, leaving 10 bases between. The CDR3 runs 14 residues. Original methodology: Junction-only immunoSEQ data arrived without quality scores, meaning filtering differed. TCRdb's table, derived via immunoSEQ multiplex PCR, lists solely in-frame clones and lacks some. V and J calls and clone size are as listed in that table; D and trimming were resolved from the DNA. The data show more than 1,200,000 clones, with approximately 98.5% seen just once and over 0.3% held by the top ten.

Sequences were obtained from naive CD4+ T cells sorted from blood. Subset described: CD45RA+ positively selected. The TCR was taken from a man aged 30-40 years in good health. This sequence joins TRBV10-3 and TRBJ2-5; D remains unclear. This chain's CDR3 is CAISDLAAQETQYF. For the CDR3, the DNA is TGTGCCATCAGTGACCTCGCAGCTCAAGAGACCCAGTACTTC.